The 26 T cell receptor beta chains below were found in one sample sequenced in a study of control samples from healthy donors and cancer patients (dated by TCRdb to about 2020). Libraries were prepared through the immunoSEQ multiplex PCR assay. Not all clones reach the TCRdb copy of this immuneACCESS table, which keeps in-frame sequences only. Checked studies attribute under half of the gap to unresolved V genes and leave the rest unexplained. The table for this sample lists about 190,000 clones; roughly nine tenths of them were counted only once. Approximately 2% of the sample is held by the ten biggest clonotypes. The sequenced sample was blood. The receptors were sampled from a man aged 25 to 40 in good health.

The chain has TRBV19 and TRBJ1-5; D gene uncertain. The germline CDR1 and CDR2 sequences are LNHDA and SQIVND (reference sequence). The germline V and J ends were trimmed by 3 bases and 9 bases, with 15 bases remaining between them. The CDR3 runs to 14 residues. Here the CDR3 DNA reads TGTGCCAGTAGTATCCCGGCCGAATGGGCGCCCCAGCATTTT. This encodes CASSIPAEWAPQHF.

The rearrangement links TRBV15 to TRBJ1-5, with D maybe TRBD1 (5 bases). The ends were cut back, 1 base at V and 8 bases at J, with 18 bases in the middle. Per germline, CDR1 LNHNV and CDR2 YYDKDF (reference sequence). The CDR3 runs 16 residues. The CDR3 DNA reads as TGTGCCACCAGCAGAGCATATTGGGACCCTCGGAAGCCCCAGCATTTT. It specifies CATSRAYWDPRKPQHF. Together with reference TRBV15 and TRBJ1-5, the CDR3 gives the full variable domain: DAMVIQNPRYQVTQFGKPVTLSCSQTLNHNVMYWYQQKSSQAPKLLFHYYDKDFNNEADTPDNFQSRRPNTSFCFLDIRSPGLGDTAMYLCATSRAYWDPRKPQHFGDGTRLSIL.

The chain uses TRBV27 and TRBJ2-7, with TRBD1 matching 8 bases. Germline V CDR1 and CDR2: MNHEY, SMNVEV (reference sequence). The CDR3 has 15 residues. V was pared by 5 bases and J by 1 base, with 7 bases of the junction left unmatched. The DNA of the CDR3 is TGTGCCAGCAGTGGGACAGGCCTTACTTCCTACGAGCAGTACTTC. Protein product: CASSGTGLTSYEQYF.

The gene calls are TRBV30 and TRBJ1-3, with TRBD1 matching over 8 bases. Trimming at V came to 2 bases and at J to 4 bases, leaving 4 bases not matched to a gene. Germline V gene data show CDR1 as GTSNPN and CDR2 as SVGIG (reference sequence). This CDR3 region has 14 residues. CDR3 coding DNA: TGTGCCTGGAGTATCAGGGGGCCCGGAAACACCATATATTTT. It encodes CAWSIRGPGNTIYF.

This clone is a singleton in its sample. A junction boundary mismatches the germline segment, possibly from a read error. In nucleotides, the CDR3 is TGTGCCAGCCGCTTCCAAGGGACAGGGCCTCCGTCGGGCTACACCTTC. This gives the protein CASRFQGTGPPSGYTF. This chain uses TRBV7-3 with TRBJ1-2, with 9 bases lining up with TRBD1. CDR3 length equals 16 residues. CDR1 and CDR2 (germline): SGHTA, FQGTGA.

The gene calls are TRBV7-9 and TRBJ1-2, with D maybe TRBD1 (5 bases). This CDR3 comprises 13 residues. Trimming stripped 3 bases from V and 3 bases from J, with 8 bases between. Germline values: CDR1 SEHNR, CDR2 FQNEAQ (reference sequence). The CDR3 loop reads CASSFGGDYGYTF. The DNA of the CDR3 is TGTGCCAGCAGCTTCGGGGGGGACTATGGCTACACCTTC.

CDR3 DNA sequence: TGTGCCAGCAGCCATAAGGGTCTGTCAACTAATGAAAAACTGTTTTTT. The encoded protein is CASSHKGLSTNEKLFF. This chain joins TRBV7-9 and TRBJ1-4; D is uncertain. The length of the CDR3 is 16 residues. Germline lookup yields CDR1 SEHNR and CDR2 FQNEAQ (reference sequence). V was shortened by 5 bases and J by 0 bases, with 13 bases between the two germline ends.

The gene calls are TRBV5-1 and TRBJ1-4; TRBD1 is a possible D gene (6 bases). Germline V gene sequence: CDR1 SGHRS, CDR2 YFSETQ. The CDR3 length is 15 residues. The V end lost 4 bases, the J end lost 1 base, and 11 bases lay between the germline ends. In nucleotides, the CDR3 is TGCGCCAGCAGCGGACTAGGGGGAACTAATGAAAAACTGTTTTTT. Its translation is CASSGLGGTNEKLFF.

V is TRBV30 and J is TRBJ1-5, with D unclear. The CDR3 loop spans 13 amino acids. V lost 6 bases and J 1 base, leaving 10 bases between the germline ends. Germline CDR1 GTSNPN, CDR2 SVGIG (reference sequence). CDR3 residues: CACSSTSNQPQHF. The CDR3 coding sequence is TGTGCCTGTTCAAGCACGAGCAATCAGCCCCAGCATTTT.

The chain carries TRBV5-4 and TRBJ2-1; D is undetermined. The CDR3 is 15 amino acids. V was pared by 1 base and J by 6 bases, with 14 bases between. Germline CDR1 is SGHNT and CDR2 is YYREEE (reference sequence). The CDR3 DNA reads as TGTGCCAGCAGCTTGTGGCATCGGCCCGCCAATGAGCAGTTCTTC. The encoded protein is CASSLWHRPANEQFF.

This chain links TRBV9 with TRBJ1-1, with a tentative D call TRBD1 (5 bases). The CDR3 extends over 12 amino acids. Deletions cut 4 bases from V and 7 bases from J, with 11 bases between. Germline V gives CDR1 SGDLS, CDR2 YYNGEE. The CDR3 nucleotides read TGTGCCAGCAGCCCCGGCCAGGGTGAAGCTTTCTTT. It translates to CASSPGQGEAFF.

This clone was seen only a few times. V usage is TRBV2 and J usage is TRBJ1-1, with D possibly being TRBD1 (6 bases). Trimming took 7 bases from V and 1 from J, leaving 10 bases between them. The CDR3 length is 13 residues. Germline values: CDR1 SNHLY, CDR2 FYNNEI. CDR3 amino acids: CASIEQGNTEAFF. The CDR3 DNA sequence: TGTGCCAGCATCGAACAGGGGAACACTGAAGCTTTCTTT.

This clone was recorded once. The chain has TRBV19 and TRBJ2-7; tentatively, D is TRBD2 (6 bases). V lost 6 bases and J 5 bases, leaving 8 bases between the germline ends. The CDR3 contains 11 residues. Germline-derived CDR1 and CDR2 are LNHDA and SQIVND (reference sequence). CDR3 bases: TGTGCCAGTAGCGGAGGGGACGAGCAGTACTTC. It is translated as CASSGGDEQYF.

V is TRBV3-1 (or the pseudogene TRBV3-2) and J is TRBJ2-7; a possible D gene is TRBD2 (6 bases). There are 14 residues in the CDR3. Between the trimmed V and J ends, which lost 4 bases and 5 bases, there was a span of 15 bases. Per the germline V gene, CDR1 is LGHDT and CDR2 is YNNKEL (reference sequence). CDR3: CASSPTGVVHEQYF. CDR3 coding DNA: TGTGCCAGCAGCCCGACGGGGGTAGTCCACGAGCAGTACTTC.

The rearrangement joins TRBV2 to TRBJ2-1; 10 bases map to TRBD2. CDR3 length equals 14 residues. Germline lookup yields CDR1 SNHLY and CDR2 FYNNEI. Trimming cost V 6 bases and J 7 bases; bases outside gene matches: 6. CDR3 nucleotides: TGTGCCAGCAGCGGACTAGCGGTGGAAAATGAGCAGTTCTTC. The encoded protein is CASSGLAVENEQFF.

The chain recombines TRBV3-1 (or the pseudogene TRBV3-2) with TRBJ1-2; D unclear. Germline CDR1 reads LGHDT; CDR2 reads YNNKEL (reference sequence). The CDR3 spans 15 residues. The germline V and J ends were trimmed by 2 bases and 1 base, with 11 bases remaining between them. CDR3 DNA: TGTGCCAGCAGCCAATTGACGTACAGTAACTATGGCTACACCTTC. This codes for CASSQLTYSNYGYTF.

About this clone: At the DNA level, this CDR3 is encoded by other sequences in the same sample as well. The V call is TRBV9, the J call TRBJ1-5; 8 bases fit TRBD1. From germline, CDR1 is SGDLS and CDR2 YYNGEE. This CDR3 comprises 14 residues. The V and J ends lost 2 bases and 4 bases, in that order; junction bases with no gene match: 2. This CDR3 is CASSVGQGNQPQHF. The CDR3 region has the DNA TGTGCCAGCAGCGTCGGACAGGGAAATCAGCCCCAGCATTTT.

The V gene is TRBV30, the J gene TRBJ1-4, with D possibly matching TRBD1 (5 bases). The CDR3 consists of 15 residues. Trimming took off 2 bases at V and 2 bases at J, with 12 bases between the two ends. Germline V gene data show CDR1 as GTSNPN and CDR2 as SVGIG (reference sequence). The CDR3 loop reads CAWSRRGATNEKLFF. The CDR3 DNA follows: TGTGCCTGGAGTCGCCGAGGGGCCACTAATGAAAAACTGTTTTTT.

The chain links TRBV5-1 to TRBJ2-6; D uncertain. Trimming stripped 8 bases from V and 0 bases from J, with 6 bases between. The CDR3 has 13 amino acids. The germline V gene encodes CDR1 SGHRS and CDR2 YFSETQ. CDR3 coding DNA: TGCGCCAGTCTGAGCTCTGGGGCCAACGTCCTGACTTTC. Translating it yields CASLSSGANVLTF.

The chain joins TRBV11-2 to TRBJ2-4, with D tentatively TRBD1 (6 bases). V was clipped by 5 bases and J by 0 bases, with 11 bases between them. Germline CDR1 SGHAT, CDR2 FQNNGV. The CDR3 runs 15 residues. CDR3 sequence (DNA): TGTGCCAGCAGCGCCCAACAGGGAGCCAAAAACATTCAGTACTTC. This codes for CASSAQQGAKNIQYF.

The sample holds a few counts of this clone. The rearrangement links TRBV6-5 to TRBJ1-1; D may be TRBD1 (5 bases). Germline loops: CDR1 MNHEY, CDR2 SVGAGI. CDR3 length equals 14 residues. V was pared by 6 bases and J by 7 bases, with 18 bases between. CDR3 sequence (DNA): TGTGCCAGCAGAAACCGTGGGGCGGAGGGTGAAGCTTTCTTT. It is translated as CASRNRGAEGEAFF.

This sequence joins TRBV6-2 or TRBV6-3 and TRBJ2-7; D is perhaps TRBD1 (6 bases). The germline V gene has CDR1 MNHEY and CDR2 SVGEGT. V lost 6 bases to trimming and J lost 0 bases, with 18 bases between them. This CDR3 comprises 16 residues. The DNA of the CDR3 is TGTGCCAGCAGCCTATTAGAGGTGGACAGCTCCTACGAGCAGTACTTC. Translating it yields CASSLLEVDSSYEQYF.

CDR3 coding DNA: TGCAGCGTTGCCCGACCCGACTCTAGCACAGATACGCAGTATTTT. This codes for CSVARPDSSTDTQYF. V usage is TRBV29-1 and J usage is TRBJ2-3; D unresolved. From germline, CDR1 is SQVTM and CDR2 ANQGSEA. The V and J ends lost 4 bases and 0 bases respectively, with 14 bases between them. This CDR3 is built from 15 residues.

J is TRBJ2-7 and V is TRBV6-6; 9 bases line up with TRBD1. The CDR3 is made up of 13 amino acids. The germline V gene has CDR1 MNHNY and CDR2 SVGAGI (reference sequence). The V segment lost 6 bases and the J segment 4 bases; nucleotides outside the gene matches: 4. The CDR3 DNA reads as TGTGCCAGCAGGGGACAGGGCCTGTACGAGCAGTACTTC. It translates to CASRGQGLYEQYF.

The chain uses TRBV3-1 (or the pseudogene TRBV3-2) and TRBJ1-2; D uncertain. Germline V gene data show CDR1 as LGHDT and CDR2 as YNNKEL (reference sequence). V dropped 0 bases and J dropped 4 bases, with 6 bases sitting between them. CDR3 length equals 13 residues. CDR3 DNA: TGTGCCAGCAGCCAAGAACGATCCTATGGCTACACCTTC. Protein product: CASSQERSYGYTF.

V is TRBV29-1 and J is TRBJ1-5; 7 bases agree with TRBD1. Germline CDR1 is SQVTM and CDR2 is ANQGSEA. This CDR3 region has 13 residues. V shed 4 bases and J 3 bases; nucleotides not matched to a gene: 3. This CDR3 reads CSVGDRLNQPQHF. The DNA for the CDR3 is TGCAGCGTTGGGGACAGACTCAATCAGCCCCAGCATTTT.